Following are 22 T cell receptor beta chains from one sample sequenced in a study of shared clonotypes between healthy human individuals. Sequencing used immunoSEQ multiplex PCR; TCRdb keeps in-frame clones, though not all of them. The table lists approximately 2.5 million clones, just over 90% of them singletons. Sequenced input: naive CD4+ T cells sorted from blood. Subset meaning: CD45RA+ positively selected. The receptors here all came from a man aged 18 to 30 in good health.

The chain joins TRBV5-4 to TRBJ2-7; 7 bases line up with TRBD1. V shed 0 bases and J 2 bases; nucleotides not matched to a gene: 5. This CDR3 is built from 15 residues. CDR1 is SGHNT, CDR2 YYREEE, per germline (reference sequence). The CDR3 region is CASSLAGTDAYEQYF. The CDR3 DNA sequence: TGTGCCAGCAGCTTGGCCGGGACAGACGCCTACGAGCAGTACTTC.

The chain recombines TRBV14 with TRBJ1-4, with TRBD1 as a possible D gene (6 bases). Deletions cut 4 bases from V and 4 bases from J, with 13 bases between. The CDR3 sequence is 15 residues long. The germline gives CDR1 SGHDN, CDR2 FVKESK. The CDR3 sequence is CASSPGTRVNEKLFF. The CDR3 coding sequence is TGTGCCAGCAGCCCCGGGACACGTGTTAATGAAAAACTGTTTTTT.

The chain links TRBV4-1 to TRBJ1-2; D ambiguous. Germline assignment: CDR1 MGHRA and CDR2 YSYEKL. This CDR3 region has 13 residues. Trimming cost V 0 bases and J 8 bases, with 10 bases left between them. The CDR3 spells CASSQEAGFGYTF. DNA for the CDR3: TGCGCCAGCAGCCAAGAGGCGGGGTTCGGCTACACCTTC.

This clone occurred once. CDR3 sequence reads: CASSQAGTENTEAFF. The CDR3 region has the DNA TGTGCCAGCAGTCAGGCCGGGACAGAGAACACTGAAGCTTTCTTT. The V and J genes are TRBV28 and TRBJ1-1, with 7 bases fitting TRBD1. V was pared by 5 bases and J by 1 base, with 7 bases of the junction left unmatched. This CDR3 contains 15 residues. Germline CDR1 MDHEN, CDR2 SYDVKM.

The chain couples TRBV2 to TRBJ2-7, with 11 bases identical to TRBD2. From germline, CDR1 is SNHLY and CDR2 FYNNEI. The CDR3 sequence is 15 residues long. Trimming cost V 7 bases and J 2 bases; bases outside gene matches: 7. Here the CDR3 reads CASTLAGGGAYEQYF. For the CDR3, the DNA is TGTGCCAGCACCCTAGCGGGGGGCGGGGCCTACGAGCAGTACTTC.

This rearrangement joins TRBV11-2 to TRBJ2-3, with D perhaps assigned TRBD1 or TRBD2 (5 bases each). Trimming removed 2 bases from V and 1 base from J, with 13 bases in between. Germline V gene lookup returns CDR1 SGHAT and CDR2 FQNNGV. CDR3 length: 16 amino acids. Here the CDR3 reads CASSLSIPGRTDTQYF. In DNA form, the CDR3 reads TGTGCCAGCAGCTTATCAATCCCGGGACGCACAGATACGCAGTATTTT.

The rearrangement uses TRBV2 and TRBJ1-3, with no clear D. This CDR3 is built from 14 residues. Trimming shortened V by 4 bases and J by 4 bases, and 11 bases separated the two germline ends. Germline CDR1 and CDR2: SNHLY and FYNNEI. CDR3 residues: CASSVAFVGNTIYF. CDR3 DNA: TGTGCCAGCAGTGTGGCCTTCGTGGGAAACACCATATATTTT.

J is TRBJ2-4 and V is TRBV23-1; D perhaps matches TRBD2 (6 bases). TRBV23-1 qualifies as an ORF whose function is uncertain. The CDR3 extends over 16 amino acids. The V and J ends lost 6 bases and 3 bases respectively, with 18 bases between them. In DNA form, the CDR3 reads TGCGCCAGCAGAGGTTATCGGGGACTTATCAAAAACATTCAGTACTTC. Translated, it gives CASRGYRGLIKNIQYF.

The V call is TRBV30, the J call TRBJ2-3; 14 bases line up with TRBD2. The germline CDR1 and CDR2 sequences are GTSNPN and SVGIG (reference sequence). This CDR3 has 17 residues. V gave up 0 bases and J gave up 0 bases; unmatched junction bases: 2. The CDR3 loop is CAWSVGTSGGSTDTQYF. The CDR3 nucleotides read TGTGCCTGGAGTGTAGGGACTAGCGGGGGAAGCACAGATACGCAGTATTTT.

The chain combines TRBV7-9 with TRBJ1-3; D remains unclear. The CDR3 has 16 amino acids. CDR1 and CDR2 (germline): SEHNR, FQNEAQ (reference sequence). The V gene lost 0 bases and the J gene lost 0 bases, with 9 bases spanning the gap. This chain's CDR3 is CASSLAPAGSGNTIYF. The CDR3 DNA sequence: TGTGCCAGCAGCTTAGCTCCTGCTGGCTCTGGAAACACCATATATTTT.

This clone came up once. The rearrangement uses TRBV7-8 and TRBJ1-3; D may be TRBD1 (5 bases). There are 16 residues in the CDR3. V was clipped by 1 base and J by 0 bases, with 10 bases between them. Germline CDR1 is SGHVS and CDR2 is FQNEAQ. DNA for the CDR3: TGTGCCAGCAGCTTAGGGGGCAGGGCCTCTGGAAACACCATATATTTT. Protein product: CASSLGGRASGNTIYF.

Points on this clone: This specimen includes other DNA sequences encoding the same CDR3. V gene TRBV5-5 combines with J gene TRBJ2-7, with D unclear. Per the germline V gene, CDR1 is SGHKS and CDR2 is YYEKEE (reference sequence). Trimming took 0 bases from V and 3 from J, leaving 7 bases between them. The CDR3 has 13 residues. CDR3 sequence (DNA): TGTGCCAGCAGCTTGGTGAGCAGCTACGAGCAGTACTTC. Protein sequence: CASSLVSSYEQYF.

The chain recombines TRBV5-6 with TRBJ2-1, with D possibly matching TRBD2 (5 bases). There are 12 residues in the CDR3. V was clipped by 4 bases and J by 6 bases, with 8 bases between them. Germline CDR1 and CDR2: SGHDT and YYEEEE. The CDR3 DNA reads TGTGCCAGCAGCGCGGCGGGCAATGAGCAGTTCTTC. Residues: CASSAAGNEQFF.

The chain carries TRBV2 and TRBJ1-1; tentatively, D is TRBD1 (5 bases). V shed 4 bases and J shed 2 bases, with 11 bases lying between them. Germline V gene data show CDR1 as SNHLY and CDR2 as FYNNEI. The CDR3 contains 14 residues. The CDR3 DNA reads TGTGCCAGCAGTGTGCAGGGAGTCAACACTGAAGCTTTCTTT. As protein: CASSVQGVNTEAFF.

The chain uses TRBV2 and TRBJ1-5, with a possible D match to TRBD1 (5 bases). The germline V and J ends were trimmed by 3 bases and 0 bases, with 18 bases remaining between them. CDR1 and CDR2 (germline): SNHLY, FYNNEI. This CDR3 has 18 amino acids. The CDR3: CASSDDGGLRDSNQPQHF. The CDR3, as DNA: TGTGCCAGCAGTGATGATGGGGGTCTGAGGGATAGCAATCAGCCCCAGCATTTT.

The chain joins TRBV2 to TRBJ1-3, with D unclear. CDR3 length: 12 residues. V lost 6 bases to trimming and J lost 4 bases, with 7 bases between them. In germline, CDR1 is SNHLY, CDR2 FYNNEI. The CDR3 loop is CASSRAGNTIYF. In DNA, the CDR3 is TGTGCCAGCAGCCGGGCCGGAAACACCATATATTTT.

A single count supports this clone. The chain recombines TRBV2 with TRBJ1-3; 9 positions agree with TRBD1. The CDR3 consists of 15 residues. With 10 bases clipped from V and 0 bases from J, the junction kept 7 bases outside the gene matches. CDR1 is SNHLY, CDR2 FYNNEI, per germline. The DNA for the CDR3 is TGTGCCATCCTTACAGGGGGCCACTCTGGAAACACCATATATTTT. Amino acid sequence: CAILTGGHSGNTIYF.

The V call is TRBV7-8, the J call TRBJ2-2; no clear D. Germline lookup yields CDR1 SGHVS and CDR2 FQNEAQ. The CDR3 spans 14 residues. V was pared by 1 base and J by 4 bases, with 7 bases between. The CDR3 reads CASSLDKGTGELFF. DNA for the CDR3: TGTGCCAGCAGCTTAGATAAGGGCACCGGGGAGCTGTTTTTT.

This clone was seen more than once but under ten times. The chain joins TRBV19 to TRBJ1-2; D call uncertain. Trimming stripped 5 bases from V and 3 bases from J, with 7 bases between. Germline loops: CDR1 LNHDA, CDR2 SQIVND (reference sequence). There are 12 residues in the CDR3. CDR3 in amino acids: CASSEADYGYTF. In DNA form, the CDR3 reads TGTGCCAGTAGTGAGGCCGACTATGGCTACACCTTC.

The V and J genes are TRBV7-2 and TRBJ1-3; 9 nucleotides line up with TRBD1. The CDR3 runs 17 residues. The J segment lost 1 base and the V segment lost 1 base, leaving 5 bases of the junction unmatched. CDR1 and CDR2 from the germline V gene are SGHTA and FQGNSA. The CDR3 DNA is TGTGCCAGCAGCTTAGGACAGGGGGTTTGGTCTGGAAACACCATATATTTT. Residues: CASSLGQGVWSGNTIYF.

This clone was recorded once. The chain couples TRBV10-3 to TRBJ2-7; 9 nucleotides agree with TRBD2. The CDR3 consists of 15 residues. CDR1 is ENHRY, CDR2 SYGVKD, per germline. Trimming at V came to 0 bases and at J to 6 bases, leaving 6 bases not matched to a gene. Here the CDR3 reads CAISESRLAETEQYF. CDR3 DNA: TGTGCCATCAGTGAGTCACGACTAGCGGAGACCGAGCAGTACTTC.

Regarding this clone: The same CDR3 also results from other DNA sequences found in this sample. The gene calls are TRBV5-1 and TRBJ1-3; D ambiguous. The CDR3 spans 15 residues. Germline V gene data show CDR1 as SGHRS and CDR2 as YFSETQ. Trimming removed 0 bases at V and 0 bases at J, with 7 bases between. CDR3 sequence (DNA): TGCGCCAGCAGCTTGGGGCCCAACTCTGGAAACACCATATATTTT. Amino acid sequence: CASSLGPNSGNTIYF.